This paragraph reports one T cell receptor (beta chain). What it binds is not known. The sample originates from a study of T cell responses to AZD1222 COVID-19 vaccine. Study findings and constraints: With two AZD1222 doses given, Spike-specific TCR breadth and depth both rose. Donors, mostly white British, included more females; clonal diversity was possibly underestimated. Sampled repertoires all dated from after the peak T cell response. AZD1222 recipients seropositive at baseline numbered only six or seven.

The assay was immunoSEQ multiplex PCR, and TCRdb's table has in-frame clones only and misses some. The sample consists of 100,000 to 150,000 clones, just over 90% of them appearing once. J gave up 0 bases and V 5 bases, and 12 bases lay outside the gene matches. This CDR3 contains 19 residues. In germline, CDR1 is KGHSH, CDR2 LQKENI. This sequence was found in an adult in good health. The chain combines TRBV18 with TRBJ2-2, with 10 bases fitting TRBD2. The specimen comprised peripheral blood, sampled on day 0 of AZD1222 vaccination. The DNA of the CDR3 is TGTGCCAGCTCATCAAACACGCCGGGACTAGCGACGAACACCGGGGAGCTGTTTTTT. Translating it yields CASSSNTPGLATNTGELFF.